Given below is one T cell receptor (beta chain) in context. Its antigen is still unknown. This entry belongs to a study of cytomegalovirus exposure and HLA in healthy donors. Overall study results and limits: Earlier analysis yielded a pattern in which most TCR beta V segments were productive about 90% or about 30% of the time. Researchers reported in a later analysis that a missense DCLRE1C variant was tied to TCR beta V- and J-gene trimming.

CDR1 and CDR2 (germline): SGHTA, FQGNSA. The CDR3 runs to 15 residues. Germline trimming cut 5 bases from V and 3 bases from J; bases unmatched to any gene: 7. PCR primers comprised 60 Vbeta and 13 Jbeta primers. Sequenced by immunoSEQ multiplex PCR; TCRdb stores in-frame clones only, minus some. The data contain roughly 250,000 clones, around four fifths of them singletons. Material: PBMCs. The V and J genes are TRBV7-2 and TRBJ2-3; 8 positions match TRBD2. The sequence was obtained from a woman between 40 and 55 years old in good health and CMV-seropositive. The CDR3 loop reads CASSPGTSRTDTQYF. CDR3 bases: TGTGCCAGCAGCCCCGGGACTAGTAGAACAGATACGCAGTATTTT.